The clone carrying this T cell receptor beta chain was observed many times. The antigen remains unidentified. This sample is drawn from a study of T cells in Graves' hyperthyroidism and ophthalmopathy. Across the study: It was at initial diagnosis, before any treatment, that peripheral blood was collected. Overall study findings and caveats: From stable hyperthyroidism, ophthalmopathy was set apart by a 13 V-J model.

Authors of the study amplified TCR beta CDR3 regions from RNA transcripts. Carried out on the TCR CDR3, a first-round RT-PCR used the HTBI primer set. One entry per CDR3 protein results from TCRdb running MiXCR on the multiplex PCR reads. The sample includes 490,000 or so distinct CDR3 sequences, under 25% of them seen just once. The CDR3 is made up of 13 amino acids. CDR1 is SGHRS and CDR2 is YFSETQ in the germline V gene. J lost 3 bases, V lost 4 bases, and 2 bases had no gene match. Exclusion of a patient resulted from uncontrolled infection, other autoimmune disease, pregnancy or lactation. Diagnosing involved the use of clinical symptoms, serum thyroxine and TRAb, thyroid ultrasound and orbital computed tomography.

This clonotype was obtained from a woman between 65 and 79 years old with Graves' ophthalmopathy. Sequencing was done on a sample of blood. The chain combines TRBV5-1 with TRBJ1-1; TRBD1 matches at 8 bases. The CDR3: CASSPTGDTEAFF. CDR3 sequence (DNA): TGCGCCAGCAGCCCGACAGGGGACACTGAAGCTTTCTTT.